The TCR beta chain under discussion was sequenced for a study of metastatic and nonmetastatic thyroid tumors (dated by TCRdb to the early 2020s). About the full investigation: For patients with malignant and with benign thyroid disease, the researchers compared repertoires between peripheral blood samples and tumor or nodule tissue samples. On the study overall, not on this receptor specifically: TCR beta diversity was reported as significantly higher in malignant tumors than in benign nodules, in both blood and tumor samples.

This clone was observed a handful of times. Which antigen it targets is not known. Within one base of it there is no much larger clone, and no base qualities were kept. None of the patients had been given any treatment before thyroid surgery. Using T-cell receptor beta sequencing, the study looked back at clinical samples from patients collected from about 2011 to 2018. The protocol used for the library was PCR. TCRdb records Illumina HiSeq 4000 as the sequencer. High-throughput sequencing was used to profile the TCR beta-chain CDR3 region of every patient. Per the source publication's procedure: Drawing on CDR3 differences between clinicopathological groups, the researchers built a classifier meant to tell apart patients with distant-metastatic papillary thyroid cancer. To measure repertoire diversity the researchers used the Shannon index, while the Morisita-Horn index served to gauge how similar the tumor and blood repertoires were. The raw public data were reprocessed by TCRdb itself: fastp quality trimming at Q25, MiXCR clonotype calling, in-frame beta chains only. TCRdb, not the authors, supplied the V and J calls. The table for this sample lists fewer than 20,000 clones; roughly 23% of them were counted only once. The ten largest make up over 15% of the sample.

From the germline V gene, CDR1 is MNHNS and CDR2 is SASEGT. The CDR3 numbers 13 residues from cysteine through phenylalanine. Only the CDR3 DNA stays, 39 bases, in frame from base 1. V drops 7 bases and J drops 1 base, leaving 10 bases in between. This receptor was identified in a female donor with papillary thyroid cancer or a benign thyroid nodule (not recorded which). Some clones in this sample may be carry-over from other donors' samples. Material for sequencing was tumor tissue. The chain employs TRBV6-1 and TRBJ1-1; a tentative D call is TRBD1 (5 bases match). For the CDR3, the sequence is CASTRGENTEAFF. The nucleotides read TGTGCCAGCACCCGGGGGGAGAACACTGAAGCTTTCTTT.